A selection of T cell receptor beta chains follows, all from one sample in a study of blood T cell repertoires in COVID-19. Only in-frame clones appear in the TCRdb table, and some are missing; sequencing was by immunoSEQ multiplex PCR. Among approximately 220,000 clones listed, roughly 84% were seen once. The sequenced sample was peripheral blood. Receptors were obtained from an older woman with acute or convalescent COVID-19. Each CDR3 is given with its conserved first and last residue. The D gene is left open where the match is weak. The size entry is marked missing in some rows and otherwise reads once, few, many or a size class.

CDR3 protein: CASSFGAGQGAWEQYF
CDR3 DNA: TGTGCCAGCAGTTTTGGTGCGGGACAGGGGGCATGGGAGCAGTACTTC
clone size: .
D gene: TRBD1
J gene: TRBJ2-7
V gene: TRBV28
CDR3 length: 16

CDR3 protein: CASSLETGKWETQYF
CDR3 DNA: TGTGCCAGCAGCTTAGAGACAGGGAAATGGGAGACCCAGTACTTC
clone size: .
D gene: TRBD1
J gene: TRBJ2-5
V gene: TRBV7-2
CDR3 length: 15

CDR3 protein: CASNSTGTSGDVDEQFF
CDR3 DNA: TGTGCCAGCAACTCGACCGGGACTAGCGGGGACGTCGATGAGCAGTTCTTC
clone size: .
D gene: TRBD2
J gene: TRBJ2-1
V gene: TRBV7-2
CDR3 length: 17

CDR3 protein: CASSVGTLQETQYF
CDR3 DNA: TGTGCCAGCAGCGTAGGGACTCTGCAAGAGACCCAGTACTTC
clone size: few
D gene: .
J gene: TRBJ2-5
V gene: TRBV9
CDR3 length: 14

CDR3 protein: CSTGHPSGELFF
CDR3 DNA: TGCAGCACTGGACACCCTTCCGGGGAGCTGTTTTTT
clone size: few
D gene: .
J gene: TRBJ2-2
V gene: TRBV29-1
CDR3 length: 12

CDR3 protein: CASSSPPGDIYGYTF
CDR3 DNA: TGTGCCAGCAGTTCACCCCCCGGGGACATATATGGCTACACCTTC
clone size: .
D gene: .
J gene: TRBJ1-2
V gene: TRBV28
CDR3 length: 15

CDR3 protein: CASSQDYDRGVNEQFF
CDR3 DNA: TGTGCCAGCAGCCAAGACTATGACAGGGGGGTTAATGAGCAGTTCTTC
clone size: .
D gene: TRBD1
J gene: TRBJ2-1
V gene: TRBV4-2
CDR3 length: 16

CDR3 protein: CAWSEGQGLTEAFF
CDR3 DNA: TGTGCCTGGAGTGAGGGACAGGGGCTCACTGAAGCTTTCTTT
clone size: .
D gene: TRBD1
J gene: TRBJ1-1
V gene: TRBV30
CDR3 length: 14

CDR3 protein: CASNANGDNNYGYTF
CDR3 DNA: TGTGCCAGCAACGCCAATGGTGACAATAACTATGGCTACACCTTC
clone size: .
D gene: .
J gene: TRBJ1-2
V gene: TRBV9
CDR3 length: 15

CDR3 protein: CASRAGGSNSPLHF
CDR3 DNA: TGTGCCAGCAGAGCTGGAGGGTCTAATTCACCCCTCCACTTT
clone size: .
D gene: .
J gene: TRBJ1-6
V gene: TRBV6-5
CDR3 length: 14

CDR3 protein: CASSLVAGGYNEQFF
CDR3 DNA: TGTGCCAGCAGCTTAGTAGCGGGGGGGTACAATGAGCAGTTCTTC
clone size: .
D gene: TRBD2
J gene: TRBJ2-1
V gene: TRBV7-6
CDR3 length: 15

CDR3 protein: CASRWGGPSTGELFF
CDR3 DNA: TGTGCCAGCAGATGGGGGGGGCCAAGCACCGGGGAGCTGTTTTTT
clone size: .
D gene: .
J gene: TRBJ2-2
V gene: TRBV3-1/TRBV3-2
CDR3 length: 15

CDR3 protein: CASSVEGRKGYTF
CDR3 DNA: TGTGCCAGCAGCGTAGAGGGGCGAAAGGGCTACACCTTC
clone size: few
D gene: .
J gene: TRBJ1-2
V gene: TRBV9
CDR3 length: 13

CDR3 protein: CASSVGLGAVNTEAFF
CDR3 DNA: TGTGCCAGCAGCGTAGGTTTGGGGGCGGTGAACACTGAAGCTTTCTTT
clone size: few
D gene: .
J gene: TRBJ1-1
V gene: TRBV9
CDR3 length: 16

CDR3 protein: CASSKGRQGLNTEAFF
CDR3 DNA: TGTGCCAGCTCCAAGGGCCGACAGGGTTTGAACACTGAAGCTTTCTTT
clone size: .
D gene: TRBD1
J gene: TRBJ1-1
V gene: TRBV18
CDR3 length: 16

CDR3 protein: CASSVDRVYGYTF
CDR3 DNA: TGTGCCAGCAGTGTGGACAGGGTTTATGGCTACACCTTC
clone size: few
D gene: TRBD1
J gene: TRBJ1-2
V gene: TRBV5-4
CDR3 length: 13

CDR3 protein: CASSQSSGGTDTQYF
CDR3 DNA: TGTGCCAGCAGCCAAAGTAGCGGGGGCACAGATACGCAGTATTTT
clone size: .
D gene: TRBD2
J gene: TRBJ2-3
V gene: TRBV4-2
CDR3 length: 15

CDR3 protein: CSVGRVNEQFF
CDR3 DNA: TGCAGCGTTGGCAGGGTCAATGAGCAGTTCTTC
clone size: .
D gene: .
J gene: TRBJ2-1
V gene: TRBV29-1
CDR3 length: 11

CDR3 protein: CASSDLNRGQGIGELFF
CDR3 DNA: TGTGCCAGCAGCGACCTGAATAGAGGACAGGGTATCGGGGAGCTGTTTTTT
clone size: .
D gene: TRBD1
J gene: TRBJ2-2
V gene: TRBV2
CDR3 length: 17

CDR3 protein: CASSIGTSGTDTQYF
CDR3 DNA: TGTGCCAGTAGTATAGGGACTAGCGGCACAGATACGCAGTATTTT
clone size: .
D gene: TRBD2
J gene: TRBJ2-3
V gene: TRBV19
CDR3 length: 15

CDR3 protein: CASSQFRTGEGDSPLHF
CDR3 DNA: TGCGCCAGCAGCCAGTTTCGGACAGGGGAAGGAGATTCACCCCTCCACTTT
clone size: .
D gene: TRBD1
J gene: TRBJ1-6
V gene: TRBV4-1
CDR3 length: 17

CDR3 protein: CATSRGAGLPQETQYF
CDR3 DNA: TGTGCCACCAGCAGAGGAGCGGGACTCCCTCAAGAGACCCAGTACTTC
clone size: .
D gene: TRBD2
J gene: TRBJ2-5
V gene: TRBV15
CDR3 length: 16

CDR3 protein: CASSNNRGIGYGYTF
CDR3 DNA: TGTGCCAGCTCAAATAACAGGGGAATAGGCTATGGCTACACCTTC
clone size: .
D gene: TRBD1
J gene: TRBJ1-2
V gene: TRBV18
CDR3 length: 15

CDR3 protein: CASSLPQIAKNIQYF
CDR3 DNA: TGTGCCAGCAGTTTGCCCCAGATAGCCAAAAACATTCAGTACTTC
clone size: .
D gene: .
J gene: TRBJ2-4
V gene: TRBV28
CDR3 length: 15

CDR3 protein: CASSTISYGYTF
CDR3 DNA: TGTGCCAGCAGCACAATCTCCTATGGCTACACCTTC
clone size: few
D gene: .
J gene: TRBJ1-2
V gene: TRBV9
CDR3 length: 12

CDR3 protein: CASSPQRKTDGGSNTIYF
CDR3 DNA: TGTGCCAGCTCACCACAACGGAAAACCGATGGAGGTTCGAACACCATATATTTT
clone size: .
D gene: .
J gene: TRBJ1-3
V gene: TRBV18
CDR3 length: 18

CDR3 protein: CAWSVGAGVGYTF
CDR3 DNA: TGTGCCTGGAGTGTTGGGGCAGGGGTCGGCTACACCTTC
clone size: once
D gene: .
J gene: TRBJ1-2
V gene: TRBV30
CDR3 length: 13

CDR3 protein: CASSDGQGMAEAFF
CDR3 DNA: TGTGCCAGCAGTGACGGGCAGGGGATGGCTGAAGCTTTCTTT
clone size: .
D gene: .
J gene: TRBJ1-1
V gene: TRBV25-1
CDR3 length: 14

CDR3 protein: CASSLGQGGNTIYF
CDR3 DNA: TGTGCCAGCAGCTTGGGACAGGGTGGAAACACCATATATTTT
clone size: .
D gene: TRBD1
J gene: TRBJ1-3
V gene: TRBV5-6
CDR3 length: 14

CDR3 protein: CASSFSSPSVAFF
CDR3 DNA: TGTGCCAGCAGCTTCTCATCCCCCTCGGTAGCTTTCTTT
clone size: .
D gene: .
J gene: TRBJ1-1
V gene: TRBV7-9
CDR3 length: 13

CDR3 protein: CSARGDGGAFF
CDR3 DNA: TGCAGCGCAAGAGGGGACGGGGGAGCTTTCTTT
clone size: .
D gene: .
J gene: TRBJ1-1
V gene: TRBV29-1
CDR3 length: 11

CDR3 protein: CASSLSVGQGGAGELFF
CDR3 DNA: TGTGCCAGCAGCTTGAGTGTCGGACAGGGTGGTGCCGGGGAGCTGTTTTTT
clone size: .
D gene: TRBD1
J gene: TRBJ2-2
V gene: TRBV5-4
CDR3 length: 17

CDR3 protein: CASSLGDRVVYGYTF
CDR3 DNA: TGTGCCAGCAGCTTAGGGGACAGAGTGGTCTATGGCTACACCTTC
clone size: .
D gene: TRBD1
J gene: TRBJ1-2
V gene: TRBV7-2
CDR3 length: 15

CDR3 protein: CASRPGGGRQVGYTF
CDR3 DNA: TGTGCCAGCAGACCGGGGGGGGGACGCCAGGTTGGCTACACCTTC
clone size: .
D gene: .
J gene: TRBJ1-2
V gene: TRBV6-5
CDR3 length: 15

CDR3 protein: CASSQAGTLSTNEKLFF
CDR3 DNA: TGTGCCAGCAGCCAAGCCGGGACATTATCAACTAATGAAAAACTGTTTTTT
clone size: .
D gene: .
J gene: TRBJ1-4
V gene: TRBV14
CDR3 length: 17

CDR3 protein: CASSVDPSGNSYEQYF
CDR3 DNA: TGTGCCAGCAGCGTAGACCCTAGCGGTAACTCCTACGAGCAGTACTTC
clone size: .
D gene: TRBD2
J gene: TRBJ2-7
V gene: TRBV9
CDR3 length: 16

CDR3 protein: CASSSLTGQYGYTF
CDR3 DNA: TGTGCCAGCAGCTCTTTAACGGGACAGTATGGCTACACCTTC
clone size: .
D gene: TRBD1
J gene: TRBJ1-2
V gene: TRBV7-9
CDR3 length: 14

CDR3 protein: CASSPAGYTEAFF
CDR3 DNA: TGTGCCAGCAGTCCCGCGGGGTACACTGAAGCTTTCTTT
clone size: .
D gene: .
J gene: TRBJ1-1
V gene: TRBV12-3/TRBV12-4
CDR3 length: 13

CDR3 protein: CASSQSSGGHYEQYF
CDR3 DNA: TGTGCCAGCAGCCAATCCTCAGGGGGCCACTACGAGCAGTACTTC
clone size: .
D gene: TRBD1
J gene: TRBJ2-7
V gene: TRBV14
CDR3 length: 15